This T cell receptor (beta chain) was captured by sequencing in a study of T cells in localized non-small cell lung cancer. Broader study findings: Of the tissues analyzed, uninvolved adjacent lung showed maximal T cell clonality, greater than tumor.

Assay: immunoSEQ multiplex PCR; the TCRdb copy retains only in-frame clones and omits some. The data contain roughly 40,000 clones, around nine tenths of them seen just once; the ten biggest clones take up about 4%. Germline CDR1 reads MDHEN; CDR2 reads SYDVKM. The CDR3 spans 15 residues. V shed 6 bases and J shed 0 bases, with 15 bases lying between them. As to this clone: Antigen: not known.

The sequence came from a man aged 18-55 years with stage I lung adenocarcinoma. The source was peripheral blood, collected before any cancer treatment. The chain has TRBV28 and TRBJ2-7; tentative D call: TRBD2 (5 bases). Here the CDR3 DNA reads TGTGCCAGCAGGCGCTTTGCGGGTTTCTCCTACGAGCAGTACTTC. This codes for CASRRFAGFSYEQYF. The whole variable domain, filled in from reference TRBV28 and TRBJ2-7, reads DVKVTQSSRYLVKRTGEKVFLECVQDMDHENMFWYRQDPGLGLRLIYFSYDVKMKEKGDIPEGYSVSREKKERFSLILESASTNQTSMYLCASRRFAGFSYEQYFGPGTRLTVT.